This entry lists 19 T cell receptor beta chains sequenced from one sample in a study of T-cell memory formation after mild COVID-19 (dated by TCRdb to about 2021). Library generation was performed with 5' RACE. Sequencing relied on an Illumina NovaSeq 6000. TCRdb redid the processing of the public reads, applying fastp at Q25 and MiXCR, and retained in-frame beta chains. Entries are consolidated by CDR3 protein sequence, retaining the most common genes and DNA. The sample table lists fewer than 700,000 distinct CDR3 sequences, about a sixth of them with a count of one. Of the sample, more than 10% is held by the ten largest clones. The specimen sequenced was PBMCs or a T cell subset sorted from them (not recorded which). All receptors come from an adult woman who had mild COVID-19 (a few samples of this study predate the infection). The sample titles of this study are shuffled in the database, so cell type and time point are left out; the donor was told from shared clones.

This clonotype has just a few counts. V gene TRBV29-1 combines with J gene TRBJ2-6; no reliable D call. This CDR3 has 13 amino acids. With 4 bases removed from V and 0 bases from J, the gap between germline ends came to 4 bases. Germline loops: CDR1 SQVTM, CDR2 ANQGSEA. This CDR3 reads CSVVSSGANVLTF. The DNA of the CDR3 is TGCAGCGTTGTGAGCTCTGGGGCCAACGTCCTGACTTTC.

V and J are TRBV12-3 or TRBV12-4 and TRBJ2-5; 11 nucleotides align to TRBD2. The junction had 3 bases not matched to a gene; V was cut back by 4 bases and J by 11 bases. CDR3 length: 12 residues. The CDR3 reads CASSSRLAGQYF. For the CDR3, the DNA is TGTGCCAGCAGTTCTCGACTAGCGGGGCAGTACTTC.

The chain has TRBV29-1 and TRBJ2-5; D tentatively reads TRBD1 or TRBD2 (6 bases each). CDR3 size: 12 residues. Germline-derived CDR1 and CDR2 are SQVTM and ANQGSEA. This CDR3 is CTVEGVGETQYF. CDR3 in DNA: TGCACCGTGGAGGGGGTCGGAGAGACCCAGTACTTC. Using reference TRBV29-1 and TRBJ2-5 for the parts outside the CDR3, the full variable domain is SAVISQKPSRDICQRGTSLTIQCQVDSQVTMMFWYRQQPGQSLTLIATANQGSEATYESGFVIDKFPISRPNLTFSTLTVSNMSPEDSSIYLCTVEGVGETQYFGPGTRLLVL.

This rearrangement joins TRBV7-3 to TRBJ2-3; possibly TRBD2 for D (7 bases). Germline lookup yields CDR1 SGHTA and CDR2 FQGTGA. Trimming took off 0 bases at V and 5 bases at J, with 15 bases between the two ends. The CDR3 is made up of 16 amino acids. The CDR3 sequence: CASSLTGGPVLDTQYF. In DNA, the CDR3 is TGTGCCAGCAGCTTAACCGGGGGGCCTGTGTTAGATACGCAGTATTTT.

This clonotype was seen only a few times. The genes are TRBV12-3 or TRBV12-4 and TRBJ2-3; no firm D call. The CDR3 has 14 residues. V was clipped by 2 bases and J by 6 bases, with 12 bases between them. CDR3 coding DNA: TGTGCCAGCAGTTTACGGTCCCGGGTCGATACGCAGTATTTT. Translated, it gives CASSLRSRVDTQYF.

The chain is built from TRBV19 and TRBJ1-2; the D is unclear. Germline values: CDR1 LNHDA, CDR2 SQIVND (reference sequence). The V gene lost 3 bases and the J gene lost 2 bases, with 7 bases spanning the gap. This CDR3 spans 13 amino acids. The CDR3 protein is CASSIVPNYGYTF. CDR3 nucleotides: TGTGCCAGTAGTATTGTACCGAACTATGGCTACACCTTC.

This clonotype was seen at least ten times. V and J are TRBV7-2 and TRBJ1-2; 8 bases are shared with TRBD1. CDR3 length equals 16 residues. Trimming removed 2 bases from V and 9 bases from J; junction bases left unmatched: 14. CDR1 and CDR2 from the germline V gene are SGHTA and FQGNSA. In DNA, the CDR3 is TGTGCCAGCAGCTTACGGCGAGTCCGCGGACAGGGCCGCTACACCTTC. Protein product: CASSLRRVRGQGRYTF.

This clonotype was recorded a few times. The genes are TRBV5-1 and TRBJ1-1; no clear D gene. The CDR3 is 15 residues long. The V end lost 0 bases, the J end lost 0 bases, and 9 bases lay between the germline ends. Per germline, CDR1 SGHRS and CDR2 YFSETQ. In nucleotides, the CDR3 is TGCGCCAGCAGCTTGGATCCCGATATGAACACTGAAGCTTTCTTT. It translates to CASSLDPDMNTEAFF.

This clonotype was detected only a few times. The V call is TRBV5-5, the J call TRBJ1-6; the match to TRBD1 covers 7 bases. Trimming took 3 bases from V and 14 from J; bases not matched to a gene: 20. The V gene's germline CDR1 is SGHKS and CDR2 YYEKEE (reference sequence). The CDR3 spans 17 residues. The CDR3 sequence: CASSSLPLGTEGRTLHF. CDR3 bases: TGTGCCAGCAGCTCCCTTCCCCTTGGGACAGAGGGACGGACCCTCCACTTT.

V gene TRBV20-1 combines with J gene TRBJ1-1, with a possible D match to TRBD1 (6 bases). Germline CDR1 and CDR2: DFQATT and SNEGSKA (reference sequence). This CDR3 is built from 12 residues. Between the trimmed V and J ends, which lost 0 bases and 7 bases, there was a span of 9 bases. The CDR3 loop reads CSARDRGREAFF. The CDR3 DNA reads TGCAGTGCTAGAGATCGGGGGCGTGAAGCTTTCTTT.

The CDR3 DNA reads as TGTGCCAGCAGCTTAGGTGGGGACATGTCTCCCCAGCATTTT. This sequence encodes CASSLGGDMSPQHF. This rearrangement joins TRBV7-8 to TRBJ1-5; D may be TRBD1 (6 bases). Germline V gene sequence: CDR1 SGHVS, CDR2 FQNEAQ. V lost 1 base and J lost 10, with 14 bases in between. The CDR3 runs to 14 residues.

The chain uses TRBV12-3 or TRBV12-4 and TRBJ1-5; TRBD1 agrees at 9 bases. There are 16 residues in the CDR3. The ends lost 6 bases at V and 2 bases at J; junction bases unmatched: 8. The CDR3: CASSQGQGIGNQPQHF. CDR3 nucleotide sequence: TGTGCCAGCAGCCAGGGACAGGGAATAGGCAATCAGCCCCAGCATTTT.

This chain links TRBV28 with TRBJ2-3; TRBD2 matches 7 bases. This CDR3 is built from 15 residues. Looked up from germline, CDR1 is MDHEN and CDR2 is SYDVKM. Germline trimming cut 5 bases from V and 0 bases from J; bases unmatched to any gene: 5. The CDR3 loop is CASSLTSPSTDTQYF. CDR3 sequence (DNA): TGTGCCAGCAGTCTGACTAGCCCCAGCACAGATACGCAGTATTTT. The whole variable domain, filled in from reference TRBV28 and TRBJ2-3, reads DVKVTQSSRYLVKRTGEKVFLECVQDMDHENMFWYRQDPGLGLRLIYFSYDVKMKEKGDIPEGYSVSREKKERFSLILESASTNQTSMYLCASSLTSPSTDTQYFGPGTRLTVL.

This clonotype came up many times. The gene calls are TRBV7-3 and TRBJ2-3, with 7 positions matching TRBD2. Germline CDR1 and CDR2: SGHTA and FQGTGA. The CDR3 is made up of 15 amino acids. Germline trimming cut 5 bases from V and 1 base from J; bases unmatched to any gene: 6. In DNA, the CDR3 is TGTGCCAGCAGCCCGACTAGCTTGGGCACAGATACGCAGTATTTT. Translated: CASSPTSLGTDTQYF.

The CDR3 protein is CASSASTGYTEAFF. The CDR3 DNA follows: TGTGCCAGCAGTGCCAGCACAGGGTACACTGAAGCTTTCTTT. The chain joins TRBV2 to TRBJ1-1; perhaps TRBD1 as D (6 bases). This CDR3 comprises 14 residues. Per germline, CDR1 SNHLY and CDR2 FYNNEI. Between the trimmed V and J ends, which lost 4 bases and 3 bases, there was a span of 12 bases.

The chain combines TRBV12-3 or TRBV12-4 with TRBJ2-1; no firm D call. This CDR3 is 11 amino acids long. Trimming cost V 1 base and J 12 bases, with 7 bases left between them. CDR3 nucleotides: TGTGCCAGCAGTTTAGACTGGGTGCAGTTCTTC. As protein: CASSLDWVQFF.

This clonotype occurred a few times. This sequence joins TRBV3-1 and TRBJ1-5; 10 bases align to TRBD1. Germline CDR1 is LGHDT and CDR2 is YNNKEL (reference sequence). With 4 bases clipped from V and 2 bases from J, the junction kept 8 bases outside the gene matches. The CDR3 is 17 amino acids. The CDR3 DNA follows: TGTGCCAGCAGCCGGTCGGGGACAGGGGTGGGCAATCAGCCCCAGCATTTT. Residues: CASSRSGTGVGNQPQHF.

This chain uses TRBV24-1 with TRBJ1-1; TRBD1 might be the D (5 bases). CDR1 and CDR2 (germline): KGHDR, SFDVKD. V lost 5 bases, J lost 5 bases, and 11 bases lay in between. There are 13 residues in the CDR3. The CDR3 DNA reads TGTGCCACCAGTGGTGGAGGGGAGACTGAAGCTTTCTTT. It translates to CATSGGGETEAFF.

This clonotype was seen a few times. The J gene is TRBJ2-2, the V gene TRBV7-2; D is possibly TRBD1 (8 bases). V lost 5 bases, J lost 3 bases, and 16 bases lay in between. The CDR3 totals 16 residues. CDR1 SGHTA and CDR2 FQGNSA come from the germline V gene. The CDR3 DNA reads as TGTGCCAGCAGCCTCACAGGGGGAGGGTACACCGGGGAGCTGTTTTTT. Amino acid sequence: CASSLTGGGYTGELFF. Complete variable domain (other parts from reference TRBV7-2 and TRBJ2-2): GAGVSQSPSNKVTEKGKDVELRCDPISGHTALYWYRQSLGQGLEFLIYFQGNSAPDKSGLPSDRFSAERTGGSVSTLTIQRTQQEDSAVYLCASSLTGGGYTGELFFGEGSRLTVL.